This is a list of T cell receptor beta chains from one sample in a study of blood T cell repertoires in COVID-19. Method: immunoSEQ multiplex PCR; TCRdb's copy keeps in-frame clones and lacks some. The sample has about 16,000 clones, under 95% seen once. The sequencing sample was made of peripheral blood. These receptors all come from a man between 60 and 70 years old with active COVID-19. CDR3s include the opening cysteine and the closing phenylalanine or tryptophan. Each record gives: J gene, V gene, CDR3 protein.

TRBJ1-2	TRBV5-8	CASSGTGGWGYTF
TRBJ2-7	TRBV21-1	CASSKRGRLAPYEQYF
TRBJ1-2	TRBV18	CASSQAVGYYGYTF
TRBJ2-5	TRBV19	CASSPQLGRGETQYF
TRBJ2-3	TRBV6-5	CASSGLAQWTDTQYF
TRBJ1-2	TRBV4-1	CASSHTGTDYGYTF
TRBJ2-1	TRBV11-2	CASSLTPDRGVNEQFF
TRBJ2-5	TRBV5-1	CASRRYQETQYF
TRBJ2-5	TRBV29-1	CSVEGGPGTQYF
TRBJ2-1	TRBV5-1	CASSLLSQGVKLRQRLLNNEQFF
TRBJ2-5	TRBV13	CATTRGTLLAEETQYF
TRBJ2-1	TRBV3-1/TRBV3-2	CASSQGSPGEQFF
TRBJ2-1	TRBV10-1	CASRDERGGEQFF
TRBJ1-4	TRBV5-6	CASSYGTVNEKLFF
TRBJ2-3	TRBV11-1	CASSFPPRDPTDTQYF
TRBJ2-7	TRBV19	CASSPTGVPYEQYF
TRBJ1-2	TRBV6-5	CASTGERNYGYTF
TRBJ2-3	TRBV29-1	CSVVKGTGGSDTQYF
TRBJ1-2	TRBV2	CASNQGALSYGYTF
TRBJ1-5	TRBV18	CASSPRDSRGQPQHF
TRBJ1-1	TRBV29-1	CSVDTRAGTEAFF
TRBJ1-2	TRBV18	CASSPPRTAHYGYTF
TRBJ1-5	TRBV6-4	CASSFGTGMGQPQHF
TRBJ1-1	TRBV10-1	CASRPGTGTEAFF
TRBJ1-4	TRBV5-4	CASSSGTGGEKLFF
TRBJ2-7	TRBV18	CASSSDAGGISLF
TRBJ1-2	TRBV28	CASSGGLVRNYGYTF
TRBJ1-2	TRBV9	CASSARQAYGYTF
TRBJ1-2	TRBV2	CASTRGGRDPANYGYTF
TRBJ1-6	TRBV6-4	CASSADSGNSPLHF
TRBJ1-2	TRBV28	CASHRQGYGYTF
TRBJ1-4	TRBV5-4	CASSKTGGSNEKLFF
TRBJ2-7	TRBV6-5	CASSYSRRTGSEQYF
TRBJ1-1	TRBV27	CASRGQGRGTEAFF
TRBJ2-5	TRBV7-9	CASSPFGGYQETQYF
TRBJ2-3	TRBV24-1	CATKTGGADTQYF
TRBJ2-7	TRBV6-5	CASRTIGAYEQYF
TRBJ1-1	TRBV6-5	CASSWGGGFGTEAFF
TRBJ1-1	TRBV6-5	CASIQDRNTEAFF
TRBJ1-5	TRBV19	CASKGQGYSNQPQHF
TRBJ2-3	TRBV27	CASSLWDSPSTDTQYF
TRBJ1-2	TRBV10-1	CASSESSGPPYGYTF
TRBJ1-4	TRBV12-3/TRBV12-4	CASSFNAGEKLFF
TRBJ1-1	TRBV6-2/TRBV6-3	CASSSAGTGGTEAFF
TRBJ2-3	TRBV3-1/TRBV3-2	CASSQSSAFTDTQYF
TRBJ1-5	TRBV6-1	CASSVVASLGTGINTQPQHF
TRBJ1-5	TRBV28	CASSPPGLMYSNQPQHF
TRBJ2-1	TRBV12-5	CASGLGAGDEQFF
TRBJ1-1	TRBV27	CASSIVGQGAVEAFF
TRBJ2-2	TRBV12-3/TRBV12-4	CASRPGITGELFF
TRBJ1-2	TRBV12-3/TRBV12-4	CASSPRGNYGYTF
TRBJ1-3	TRBV6-5	CASSYRDISGNTIYF
TRBJ1-2	TRBV7-9	CASSFGRGIYGYTF